This TCR beta chain appears in the sequencing data of a study of tumor and adjacent non-tumor tissue in lung cancer. Regarding this clonotype: At one boundary the junction diverges from the germline segment, which might be a read error.

This CDR3 region has 12 residues. Germline V gene lookup returns CDR1 SGHKS and CDR2 YYEKEE (reference sequence). Three rounds of nested PCR, following a modified ARM-PCR protocol, produced the TCRbeta library. MiXCR was run by TCRdb on the multiplex PCR reads, yielding one entry per CDR3 protein. The repertoire has 65,000 to 75,000 distinct CDR3 sequences, about three quarters of them found once; the top ten carry 28%. The template was RNA from unsorted bulk tissue. The clonotype originates from a man between 60 and 75 years old with non-small cell lung cancer. Material for sequencing was lung tumor tissue. J is TRBJ2-2 and V is TRBV5-5; D is perhaps TRBD2 (5 bases). CDR3 sequence reads: CASSLESGELFF. CDR3 DNA sequence: TGTGCCAGCAGCTTAGAGTCCGGGGAACTGTTTTTT.